What follows is one TCR beta chain and its context. Its antigen remains unidentified. CDR1 is GTSNPN, CDR2 SVGIG, per germline (reference sequence). The CDR3 spans 14 residues. Trimming shortened V by 4 bases and J by 0 bases, and 9 bases separated the two germline ends. The data were obtained in a study of T cell responses to AZD1222 COVID-19 vaccine. General study results and limits: Repertoires were collected only later (after the peak T cell response had occurred). Receipt of two AZD1222 doses was followed by a rise in Spike-specific TCR breadth and depth. Baseline seropositives among AZD1222 recipients totaled only six or seven.

TCRdb's copy holds only in-frame clones and misses some; the assay was immunoSEQ multiplex PCR. This sample carries 160,000 or so clones, roughly 94% of them seen once, and the ten largest clones take roughly 4.3%. The source of this sequence is an adult in good health. The V call is TRBV30, the J call TRBJ2-2; D uncertain. Material: peripheral blood, obtained on day 0 of MenACWY control vaccination. The CDR3, as DNA: TGTGCCTGGATTGGACCCGCGAACACCGGGGAGCTGTTTTTT. Encoded protein: CAWIGPANTGELFF.